These 15 T cell receptor beta chains were all obtained from the same sample, sequenced in a study of T cell repertoires in aging, cancer and after chemotherapy. A mixed TRB-A/B primer pool amplified rearranged TRB by multiplex touch-down PCR. TCRdb independently ran MiXCR on the multiplex PCR reads; one entry per CDR3 protein. The profile shows about 11,000 distinct CDR3 sequences, more than 20% of them singletons. The template was genomic DNA from peripheral blood, not RNA. Sequenced input: blood. All receptors come from a human donor in good health.

In its sample, this clonotype ranks as medium-sized. CDR3 sequence (DNA): TGTGCCAGCAGTGACGGGGCCCACACTGAAGCTTTCTTT. Its translation is CASSDGAHTEAFF. The V call is TRBV6-1, the J call TRBJ1-1; tentatively, D is TRBD1 (5 bases). Trimming removed 3 bases at V and 3 bases at J, with 8 bases between. This CDR3 spans 13 amino acids. Looked up from germline, CDR1 is MNHNS and CDR2 is SASEGT.

V gene TRBV13 combines with J gene TRBJ2-3, with TRBD1 identical over 12 bases. The V and J ends lost 4 bases and 5 bases, in that order; junction bases with no gene match: 10. Germline CDR1 reads PRHDT; CDR2 reads FYEKMQ (reference sequence). The CDR3 totals 17 residues. This CDR3 is CASSSEAGTGGKDTQYF. The CDR3 DNA reads as TGTGCCAGCAGCTCCGAGGCCGGGACAGGGGGCAAAGATACGCAGTATTTT.

The chain uses TRBV12-3 or TRBV12-4 and TRBJ2-3; 10 bases line up with TRBD1. The V gene end was trimmed by 5 bases and the J gene end by 4 bases; junction bases not matched to a gene: 18. The CDR3 runs 19 residues. CDR3 bases: TGTGCCAGCAGTCCCTTCGATTCAACCGGGACAGGGGACCCAGATACGCAGTATTTT. It translates to CASSPFDSTGTGDPDTQYF.

By its share, this clonotype is medium-sized (0.01 to 0.1%). V usage is TRBV19 and J usage is TRBJ1-3; D is uncertain. CDR1 is LNHDA and CDR2 is SQIVND in the germline V gene (reference sequence). The CDR3 consists of 12 residues. The ends were cut back, 6 bases at V and 4 bases at J, with 7 bases in the middle. CDR3 protein: CASRGFGNTIYF. The CDR3 DNA sequence: TGTGCCAGTAGAGGGTTCGGAAACACCATATATTTT.

The rearrangement links TRBV10-3 to TRBJ2-1; D possibly corresponds to TRBD1 (6 bases). Germline V gene data show CDR1 as ENHRY and CDR2 as SYGVKD. The CDR3 covers 18 residues. V lost 3 bases and J 1 base, leaving 19 bases between the germline ends. In DNA, the CDR3 is TGTGCCATCAGTGACCCCGACCCGATAAGGGGGTCCTACAATGAGCAGTTCTTC. The encoded protein is CAISDPDPIRGSYNEQFF.

By its share, this clonotype is medium-sized. This chain uses TRBV30 with TRBJ1-6; 9 bases map to TRBD1. Germline CDR1 GTSNPN, CDR2 SVGIG (reference sequence). V dropped 0 bases and J dropped 7; count of bases not matched to a gene: 1. CDR3 size: 14 residues. The CDR3 loop reads CAWSVGTGNSPLHF. CDR3 nucleotides: TGTGCCTGGAGTGTTGGGACAGGGAATTCACCCCTCCACTTT.

The table lists this clonotype with a few counts. This rearrangement joins TRBV6-2 or TRBV6-3 to TRBJ2-6; D might be TRBD1 (5 bases). This CDR3 spans 16 amino acids. The germline gives CDR1 MNHEY, CDR2 SVGEGT. The V gene lost 7 bases and the J gene lost 0 bases, with 13 bases spanning the gap. CDR3 in amino acids: CASNGRAYSGANVLTF. The DNA of the CDR3 is TGTGCCAGCAATGGCAGGGCCTACTCTGGGGCCAACGTCCTGACTTTC.

This clonotype is categorized as medium-sized (0.01 to 0.1%). The CDR3 DNA sequence: TGTGCCTCTCGACAGGGAGAAGGTTCACCCCTCCACTTT. Protein: CASRQGEGSPLHF. The rearrangement uses TRBV30 and TRBJ1-6, with 7 bases matching TRBD1. The junction had 9 bases not matched to a gene; V was cut back by 7 bases and J by 9 bases. Looked up from germline, CDR1 is GTSNPN and CDR2 is SVGIG (reference sequence). The CDR3 sequence is 13 residues long.

J is TRBJ2-5 and V is TRBV28, with D unclear. The CDR3 runs to 14 residues. Germline V lookup: CDR1 MDHEN, CDR2 SYDVKM. The V gene lost 2 bases and the J gene lost 5 bases, with 12 bases spanning the gap. The CDR3 DNA is TGTGCCAGCAGTTTACGGAACCTTGGGGAGACCCAGTACTTC. Its translation is CASSLRNLGETQYF.

The chain carries TRBV7-9 and TRBJ2-1, with D hard to call. The V and J ends lost 1 base and 10 bases respectively, with 11 bases between them. The germline V gene encodes CDR1 SEHNR and CDR2 FQNEAQ (reference sequence). CDR3 size: 13 residues. CDR3 amino acids: CASSLGGRVEQFF. In DNA, the CDR3 is TGTGCCAGCAGCTTAGGAGGTCGTGTGGAGCAGTTCTTC.

Details on this clonotype: A single base separates this from a much larger clone, so it may be a read error. This CDR3 fails to terminate in the conserved phenylalanine or tryptophan, so it likely reflects a read error. The V call is TRBV20-1, the J call TRBJ2-7, with 11 bases matching TRBD2. Trimming at V came to 2 bases and at J to 0 bases, leaving 0 bases not matched to a gene. Germline CDR1 and CDR2: DFQATT and SNEGSKA (reference sequence). This CDR3 comprises 14 residues. The CDR3 spells CSARLAGGSYEQYY. The CDR3 DNA follows: TGCAGTGCTAGACTAGCGGGGGGCTCCTACGAGCAGTACTAC.

The CDR3 spells CSARDIAGNTGELFF. Written as DNA, the CDR3 is TGCAGTGCTAGAGATATAGCGGGGAACACCGGGGAGCTGTTTTTT. The gene calls are TRBV20-1 and TRBJ2-2, with 7 bases matching TRBD2. V was pared by 0 bases and J by 1 base, with 2 bases of the junction left unmatched. Germline lookup yields CDR1 DFQATT and CDR2 SNEGSKA (reference sequence). There are 15 residues in the CDR3.

Relative to its sample, this clonotype is medium-sized. The V call is TRBV12-3 or TRBV12-4, the J call TRBJ2-7, with D unclear. V gave up 4 bases and J gave up 1 base, with 5 bases separating them. This CDR3 has 12 residues. CDR3 region: CASSSRSYEQYF. The CDR3 DNA follows: TGTGCCAGCAGTTCGCGATCCTACGAGCAGTACTTC.

This clonotype was detected only a few times. The V gene is TRBV6-6, the J gene TRBJ1-6; 7 bases are shared with TRBD1. Germline CDR1 MNHNY, CDR2 SVGAGI (reference sequence). V gave up 0 bases and J gave up 4 bases; unmatched junction bases: 3. The length of the CDR3 is 16 residues. CDR3 nucleotide sequence: TGTGCCAGCAGTTACTCCCGGACAGGATATAATTCACCCCTCCACTTT. This gives the protein CASSYSRTGYNSPLHF.

The rearrangement links TRBV6-5 to TRBJ2-7, with D perhaps given as TRBD1 or TRBD2 (5 bases each). The V gene lost 6 bases and the J gene lost 0 bases, with 12 bases spanning the gap. Germline V gene data show CDR1 as MNHEY and CDR2 as SVGAGI. CDR3 length: 14 residues. CDR3 sequence reads: CASREWGISYEQYF. As DNA, the CDR3 is TGTGCCAGCAGAGAATGGGGGATCTCCTACGAGCAGTACTTC.